The 9 T cell receptor beta chains below come from one sample, sequenced in a study of tumor and adjacent non-tumor tissue in lung cancer. A modified ARM-PCR protocol with three rounds of nested PCR amplified TCRbeta. TCRdb reanalysed the multiplex PCR reads using MiXCR and keeps one entry per CDR3 protein. The top ten hold 20% to 25% of the sample, which has roughly 220,000 distinct CDR3 sequences, around 71% seen once. RNA was extracted from bulk tissue without any cell sorting. Input material: lung tumor tissue. The receptors shown here come from a man in his 60s with non-small cell lung cancer.

With respect to this clonotype: Lacking the conserved final phenylalanine or tryptophan, this CDR3 likely reflects a read error. The chain has TRBV20-1 and TRBJ2-1; D remains unclear. V lost 4 bases and J lost 0, with 13 bases in between. Per the germline V gene, CDR1 is DFQATT and CDR2 is SNEGSKA (reference sequence). The CDR3 sequence is 15 residues long. This CDR3 reads CSATHRDLSYNEQFI. In DNA form, the CDR3 reads TGCAGTGCTACCCACCGAGACCTCTCCTACAATGAGCAGTTCATC.

Regarding this clonotype: A junction end diverges from the germline sequence, so it may reflect a read error. This chain connects TRBV11-2 to TRBJ2-1; D unclear. The CDR3 has 13 residues. From germline, CDR1 is SGHAT and CDR2 FQNNGV. The CDR3 sequence is CASSYAFYNVQSF. CDR3 nucleotides: TGTGCCAGCAGCTATGCATTTTACAATGTGCAGTCCTTC. Supplemented by reference TRBV11-2 and TRBJ2-1, the full variable domain reads EAGVAQSPRYKIIEKRQSVAFWCNPISGHATLYWYQQILGQGPKLLIQFQNNGVVDDSQLPKDRFSAERLKGVDSTLKIQPAKLEDSAVYLCASSYAFYNVQSFGPGTRLTVL.

V gene TRBV5-1 combines with J gene TRBJ2-7, with D hard to call. This CDR3 is built from 11 residues. Trimming stripped 0 bases from V and 7 bases from J, with 5 bases between. Germline CDR1 reads SGHRS; CDR2 reads YFSETQ. The CDR3 sequence is CASSLDKEQYF. The CDR3 nucleotides are TGCGCCAGCAGCTTGGATAAGGAGCAGTACTTC. The variable domain in full, completed from reference TRBV5-1 and TRBJ2-7, reads KAGVTQTPRYLIKTRGQQVTLSCSPISGHRSVSWYQQTPGQGLQFLFEYFSETQRNKGNFPGRFSGRQFSNSRSEMNVSTLELGDSALYLCASSLDKEQYFGPGTRLTVT.

This clonotype was counted a few times. V and J are TRBV20-1 and TRBJ2-7, with TRBD2 identical over 9 bases. The CDR3 spans 16 residues. The ends lost 0 bases at V and 0 bases at J; junction bases unmatched: 6. CDR1 and CDR2 (germline): DFQATT, SNEGSKA (reference sequence). The DNA of the CDR3 is TGCAGTGCTAGAGATCGTATTAGCGGGAGCTCCTACGAGCAGTACTTC. Translation: CSARDRISGSSYEQYF.

Regarding this clonotype: An end of the junction differs from the germline gene, which may be a read error. The CDR3 sequence is CSANRVSRAKNIKYF. Written as DNA, the CDR3 is TGCAGTGCTAATAGGGTGTCGAGGGCCAAAAACATTAAGTACTTC. The genes are TRBV20-1 and TRBJ2-4; D possibly corresponds to TRBD2 (5 bases). Germline V gene sequence: CDR1 DFQATT, CDR2 SNEGSKA (reference sequence). The CDR3 loop spans 15 amino acids.

In the case of this clonotype: One end of the junction is discordant with germline, which a read error may explain. This chain uses TRBV12-3 or TRBV12-4 with TRBJ2-2; D is perhaps TRBD1 or TRBD2 (5 bases each). The CDR3 contains 14 residues. This CDR3 reads CASSGTVLSGEPFF. CDR3 nucleotides: TGTGCCAGCAGCGGGACGGTTTTGTCCGGGGAGCCGTTTTTT.

About this clonotype: A much larger clone lies one base from this, so it may be a read error. The chain combines TRBV4-1 with TRBJ2-2; D not resolved. Trimming took off 4 bases at V and 6 bases at J, with 9 bases between the two ends. CDR3 length: 13 amino acids. Germline CDR1 and CDR2: MGHRA and YSYEKL. CDR3 coding DNA: TGCGCCAGCAGCCGCGACCCCGCCGGGGAGCTGTTTTTT. Protein product: CASSRDPAGELFF.

Regarding this clonotype: At one end the junction does not follow the germline gene, possibly because of a read error. The chain combines TRBV5-4 with TRBJ2-3, with D possibly TRBD2 on 5 matching bases. The CDR3 runs to 14 residues. The germline CDR1 and CDR2 sequences are SGHNT and YYREEE (reference sequence). CDR3 sequence reads: CASSLVEEGDTQYF. CDR3 bases: TGTGCCAGCAGCTTGGTGGAAGAGGGAGATACACAGTATTTT.

The chain uses TRBV6-2 or TRBV6-3 and TRBJ1-5, with D maybe TRBD1 (5 bases). Trimming pared 6 bases from V and 7 bases from J, leaving 19 bases between. The CDR3 runs 15 residues. Germline V gene data show CDR1 as MNHEY and CDR2 as SVGEGT. DNA of the CDR3: TGTGCCAGCAGCCGCCAGAGCAGGGAGCGGCAGCCCCAGCATTTT. It translates to CASSRQSRERQPQHF.